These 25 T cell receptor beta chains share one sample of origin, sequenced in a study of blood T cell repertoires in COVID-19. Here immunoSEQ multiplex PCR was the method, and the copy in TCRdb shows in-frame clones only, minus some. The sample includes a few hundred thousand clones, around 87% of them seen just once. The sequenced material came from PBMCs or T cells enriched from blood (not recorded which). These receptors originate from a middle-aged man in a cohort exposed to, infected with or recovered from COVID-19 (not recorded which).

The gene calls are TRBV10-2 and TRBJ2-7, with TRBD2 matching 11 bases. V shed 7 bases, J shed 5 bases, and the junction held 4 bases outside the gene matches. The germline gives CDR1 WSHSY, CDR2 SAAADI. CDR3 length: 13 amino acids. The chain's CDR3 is CASKTTSGNEQYF. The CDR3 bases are TGCGCCAGCAAGACGACTAGCGGGAACGAGCAGTACTTC.

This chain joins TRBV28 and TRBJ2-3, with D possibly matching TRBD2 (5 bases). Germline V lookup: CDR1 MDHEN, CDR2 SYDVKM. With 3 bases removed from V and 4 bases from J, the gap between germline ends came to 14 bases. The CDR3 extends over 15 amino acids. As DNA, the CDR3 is TGTGCCAGCAGTTTCCAACTAGTTATTCCAGATACGCAGTATTTT. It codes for CASSFQLVIPDTQYF.

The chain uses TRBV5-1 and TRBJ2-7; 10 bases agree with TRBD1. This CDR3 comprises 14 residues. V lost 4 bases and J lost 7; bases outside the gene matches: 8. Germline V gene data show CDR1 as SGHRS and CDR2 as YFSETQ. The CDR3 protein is CASSPRDRGREQYF. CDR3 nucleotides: TGCGCCAGCAGCCCCCGGGACAGGGGAAGAGAGCAGTACTTC.

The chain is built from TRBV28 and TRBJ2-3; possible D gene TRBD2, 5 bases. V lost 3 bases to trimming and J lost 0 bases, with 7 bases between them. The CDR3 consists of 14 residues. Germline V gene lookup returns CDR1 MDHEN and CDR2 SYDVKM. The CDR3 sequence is CASSFGLSTDTQYF. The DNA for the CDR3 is TGTGCCAGCAGTTTTGGACTTAGCACAGATACGCAGTATTTT.

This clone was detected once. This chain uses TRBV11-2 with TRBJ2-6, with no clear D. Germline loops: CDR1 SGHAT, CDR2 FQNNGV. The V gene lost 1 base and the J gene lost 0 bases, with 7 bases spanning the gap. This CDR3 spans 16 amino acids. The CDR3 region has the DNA TGTGCCAGCAGCTTAGTTCTCCGCTCTGGGGCCAACGTCCTGACTTTC. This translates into CASSLVLRSGANVLTF.

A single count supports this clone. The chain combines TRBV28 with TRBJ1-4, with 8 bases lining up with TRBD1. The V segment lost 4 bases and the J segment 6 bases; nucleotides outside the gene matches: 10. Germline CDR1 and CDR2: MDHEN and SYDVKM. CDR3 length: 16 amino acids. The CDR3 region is CASSYNIGQGDEKLFF. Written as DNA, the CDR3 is TGTGCCAGCAGTTACAACATAGGACAGGGCGATGAAAAACTGTTTTTT.

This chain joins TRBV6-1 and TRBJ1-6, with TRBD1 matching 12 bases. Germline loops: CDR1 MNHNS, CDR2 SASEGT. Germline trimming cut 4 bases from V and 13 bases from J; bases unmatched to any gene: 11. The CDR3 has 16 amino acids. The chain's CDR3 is CASSVNLGTGGLPLHF. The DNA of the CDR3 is TGTGCCAGCAGTGTCAACTTGGGGACAGGGGGCCTTCCCCTCCACTTT.

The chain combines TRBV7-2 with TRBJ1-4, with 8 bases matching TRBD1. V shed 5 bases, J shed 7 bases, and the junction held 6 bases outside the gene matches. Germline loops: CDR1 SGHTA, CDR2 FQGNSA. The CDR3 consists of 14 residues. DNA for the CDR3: TGTGCCAGCAGCCCGGACAGGGCGGGTGAAAAACTGTTTTTT. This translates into CASSPDRAGEKLFF.

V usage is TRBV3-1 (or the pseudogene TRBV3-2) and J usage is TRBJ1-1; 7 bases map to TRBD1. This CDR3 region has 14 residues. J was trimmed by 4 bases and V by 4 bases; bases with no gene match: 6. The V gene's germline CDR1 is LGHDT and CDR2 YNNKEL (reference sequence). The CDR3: CASSPRSGGTEAFF. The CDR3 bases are TGTGCCAGCAGCCCGCGTTCAGGGGGCACTGAAGCTTTCTTT.

CDR3 sequence: CASSVNAGTSGYNEQFF. The CDR3 nucleotides read TGTGCCAGCAGCGTAAACGCCGGGACTAGCGGATACAATGAGCAGTTCTTC. The chain couples TRBV12-1 to TRBJ2-1; the table's D call of TRBD2 was not tested on the DNA. TRBV12-1 is annotated as a pseudogene. This CDR3 has 17 residues.

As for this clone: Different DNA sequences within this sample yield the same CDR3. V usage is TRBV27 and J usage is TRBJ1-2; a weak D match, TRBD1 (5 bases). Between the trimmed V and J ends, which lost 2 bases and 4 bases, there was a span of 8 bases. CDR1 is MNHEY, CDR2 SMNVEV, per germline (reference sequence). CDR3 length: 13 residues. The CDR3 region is CASSLLGGYGYTF. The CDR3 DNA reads TGTGCCAGCAGTTTACTGGGGGGCTATGGCTACACCTTC.

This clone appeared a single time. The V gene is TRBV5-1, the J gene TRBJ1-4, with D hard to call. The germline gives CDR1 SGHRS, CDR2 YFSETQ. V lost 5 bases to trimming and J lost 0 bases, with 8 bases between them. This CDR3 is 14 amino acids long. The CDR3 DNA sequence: TGCGCCAGCAGAAGGCAGGCAACTAATGAAAAACTGTTTTTT. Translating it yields CASRRQATNEKLFF.

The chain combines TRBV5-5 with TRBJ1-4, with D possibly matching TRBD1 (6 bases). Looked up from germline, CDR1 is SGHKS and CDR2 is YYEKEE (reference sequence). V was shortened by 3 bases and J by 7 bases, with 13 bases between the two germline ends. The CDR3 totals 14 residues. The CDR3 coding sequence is TGTGCCAGCAGCTCGACAGGTTACGGTGAAAAACTGTTTTTT. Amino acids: CASSSTGYGEKLFF.

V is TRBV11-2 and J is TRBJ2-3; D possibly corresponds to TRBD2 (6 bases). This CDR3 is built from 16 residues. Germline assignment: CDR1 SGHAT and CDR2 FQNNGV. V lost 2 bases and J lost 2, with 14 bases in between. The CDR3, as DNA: TGTGCCAGCAGCTTACCGACGGGACTTACCACAGATACGCAGTATTTT. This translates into CASSLPTGLTTDTQYF.

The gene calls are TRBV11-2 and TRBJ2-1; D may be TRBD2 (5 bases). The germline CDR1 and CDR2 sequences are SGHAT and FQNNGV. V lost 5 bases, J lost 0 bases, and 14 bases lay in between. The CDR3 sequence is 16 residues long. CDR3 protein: CASSRSLGSSYNEQFF. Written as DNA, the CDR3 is TGTGCCAGCAGCCGAAGTCTAGGGAGCTCCTACAATGAGCAGTTCTTC.

The CDR3 bases are TGTGCCAGTAGTGCCCCGGGGCAGGGGACTACTTGGTACTTC. Translation: CASSAPGQGTTWYF. The rearrangement joins TRBV19 to TRBJ2-7; TRBD2 might be the D (7 bases). CDR3 size: 14 residues. Germline values: CDR1 LNHDA, CDR2 SQIVND (reference sequence). The ends were cut back, 5 bases at V and 12 bases at J, with 23 bases in the middle.

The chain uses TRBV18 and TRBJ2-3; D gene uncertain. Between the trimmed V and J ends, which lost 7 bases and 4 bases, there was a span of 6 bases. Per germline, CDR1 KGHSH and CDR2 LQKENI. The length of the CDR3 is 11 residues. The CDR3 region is CASCTADTQYF. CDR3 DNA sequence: TGTGCCAGCTGCACAGCAGATACGCAGTATTTT.

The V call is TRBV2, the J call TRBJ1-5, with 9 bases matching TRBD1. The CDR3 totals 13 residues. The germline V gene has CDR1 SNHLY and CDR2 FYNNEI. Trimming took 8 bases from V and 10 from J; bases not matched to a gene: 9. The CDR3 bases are TGTGCCAGCGGGACAGGGCTATTATATCCCCAGCATTTT. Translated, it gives CASGTGLLYPQHF.

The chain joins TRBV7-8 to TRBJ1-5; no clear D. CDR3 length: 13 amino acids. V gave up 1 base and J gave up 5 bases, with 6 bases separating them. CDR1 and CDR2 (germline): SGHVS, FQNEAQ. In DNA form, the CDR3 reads TGTGCCAGCAGCTTAGGGCCACATCAGCCCCAGCATTTT. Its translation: CASSLGPHQPQHF.

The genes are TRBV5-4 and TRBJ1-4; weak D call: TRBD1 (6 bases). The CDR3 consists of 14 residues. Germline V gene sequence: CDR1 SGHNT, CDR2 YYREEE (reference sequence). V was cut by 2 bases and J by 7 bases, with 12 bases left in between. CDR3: CASSLMGAGEKLFF. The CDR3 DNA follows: TGTGCCAGCAGCTTAATGGGGGCAGGTGAAAAACTGTTTTTT.

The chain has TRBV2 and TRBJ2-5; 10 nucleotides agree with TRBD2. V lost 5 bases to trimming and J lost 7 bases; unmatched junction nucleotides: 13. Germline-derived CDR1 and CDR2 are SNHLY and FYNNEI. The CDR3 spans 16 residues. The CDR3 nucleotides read TGTGCCAGCAGTACAGGAGCGGGAGGGATGGTGGGGACCCAGTACTTC. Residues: CASSTGAGGMVGTQYF.

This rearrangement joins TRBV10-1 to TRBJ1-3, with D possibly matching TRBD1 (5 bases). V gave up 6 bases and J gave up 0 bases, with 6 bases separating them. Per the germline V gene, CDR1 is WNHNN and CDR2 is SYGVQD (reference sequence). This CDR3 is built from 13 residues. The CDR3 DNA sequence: TGCGCCAGCAGGGACAACTCTGGAAACACCATATATTTT. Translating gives CASRDNSGNTIYF.

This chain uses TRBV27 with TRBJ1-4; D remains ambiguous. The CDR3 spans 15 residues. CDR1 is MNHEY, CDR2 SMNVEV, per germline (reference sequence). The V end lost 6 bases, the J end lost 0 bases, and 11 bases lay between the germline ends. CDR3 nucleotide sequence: TGTGCCAGCAGAGGAGGCTATGCAACTAATGAAAAACTGTTTTTT. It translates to CASRGGYATNEKLFF.

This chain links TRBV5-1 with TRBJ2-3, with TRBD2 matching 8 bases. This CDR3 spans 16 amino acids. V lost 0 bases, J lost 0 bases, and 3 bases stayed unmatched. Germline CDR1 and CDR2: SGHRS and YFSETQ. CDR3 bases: TGCGCCAGCAGCTTGGGTAGCGGGGCGAGCACAGATACGCAGTATTTT. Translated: CASSLGSGASTDTQYF.

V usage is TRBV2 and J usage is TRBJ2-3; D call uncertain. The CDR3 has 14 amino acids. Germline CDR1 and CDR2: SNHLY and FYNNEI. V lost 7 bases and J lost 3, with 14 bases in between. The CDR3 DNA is TGTGCCAGCACTGCGAGACAAGTTACAGATACGCAGTATTTT. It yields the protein CASTARQVTDTQYF.